This T cell receptor beta chain was observed in a study of blood T cell repertoires in COVID-19. On the study more broadly: Acute and convalescent COVID-19 specimens originated in the United States, Italy and Spain. PBMCs, B-cell-depleted T cells, or T cells were the source of the cDNA or gDNA that made up the material.

With V trimmed by 0 bases and J by 3 bases, 9 bases remained unmatched. The CDR3 covers 17 residues. Per the germline V gene, CDR1 is MGHRA and CDR2 is YSYEKL. Authors' data handling: Amplified reference gene primers provided the basis for estimating nucleated cell counts. Libraries were prepared by immunoSEQ multiplex PCR; TCRdb keeps only in-frame clonotypes and omits some of them. Clone size and V and J calls were adopted from that table, with D and trimming inferred from the DNA. This sample has tens of thousands of clones, with roughly 84% found just once. Specimen: peripheral blood. The chain employs TRBV4-1 and TRBJ2-7; 9 nucleotides match TRBD1. The clonotype comes from a human donor in a cohort sampled during active COVID-19. DNA for the CDR3: TGCGCCAGCAGCCAAGATGTAGACAGGGGGAGACACTACGAGCAGTACTTC. This translates into CASSQDVDRGRHYEQYF.